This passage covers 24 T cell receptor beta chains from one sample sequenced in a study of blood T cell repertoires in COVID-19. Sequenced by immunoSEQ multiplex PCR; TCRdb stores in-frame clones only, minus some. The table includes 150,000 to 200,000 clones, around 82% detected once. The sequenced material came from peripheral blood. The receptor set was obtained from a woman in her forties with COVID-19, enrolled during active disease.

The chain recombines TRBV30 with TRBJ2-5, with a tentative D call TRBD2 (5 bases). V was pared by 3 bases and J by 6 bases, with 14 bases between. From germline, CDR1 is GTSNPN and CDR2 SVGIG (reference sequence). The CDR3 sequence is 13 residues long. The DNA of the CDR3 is TGTGCCTGGAGCCTCAGTTCGGGGAAGACCCAGTACTTC. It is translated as CAWSLSSGKTQYF.

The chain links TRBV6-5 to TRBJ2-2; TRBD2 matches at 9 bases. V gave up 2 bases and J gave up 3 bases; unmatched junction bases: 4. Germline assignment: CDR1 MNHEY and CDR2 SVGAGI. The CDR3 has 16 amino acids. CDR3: CASSYLLAGYTGELFF. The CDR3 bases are TGTGCCAGCAGTTACCTTCTAGCGGGGTACACCGGGGAGCTGTTTTTT.

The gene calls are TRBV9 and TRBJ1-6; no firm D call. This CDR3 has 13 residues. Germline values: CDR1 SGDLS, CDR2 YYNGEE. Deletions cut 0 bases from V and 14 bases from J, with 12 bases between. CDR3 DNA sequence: TGTGCCAGCAGCGTAGAAGGGAGTCTAACCCTCCACTTT. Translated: CASSVEGSLTLHF.

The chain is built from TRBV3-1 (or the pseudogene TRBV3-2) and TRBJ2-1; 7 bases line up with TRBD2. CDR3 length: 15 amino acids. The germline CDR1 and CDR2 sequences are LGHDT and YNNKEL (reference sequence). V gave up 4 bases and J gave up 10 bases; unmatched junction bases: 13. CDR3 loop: CASSPRGGGPGEQFF. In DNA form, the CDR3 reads TGTGCCAGCAGCCCACGTGGGGGAGGGCCGGGGGAGCAGTTCTTC.

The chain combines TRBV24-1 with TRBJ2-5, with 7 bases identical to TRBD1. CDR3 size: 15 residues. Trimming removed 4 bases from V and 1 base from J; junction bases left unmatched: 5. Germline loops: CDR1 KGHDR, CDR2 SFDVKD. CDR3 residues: CATSDPGQSQETQYF. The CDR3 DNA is TGTGCCACCAGTGACCCGGGACAGTCCCAAGAGACCCAGTACTTC.

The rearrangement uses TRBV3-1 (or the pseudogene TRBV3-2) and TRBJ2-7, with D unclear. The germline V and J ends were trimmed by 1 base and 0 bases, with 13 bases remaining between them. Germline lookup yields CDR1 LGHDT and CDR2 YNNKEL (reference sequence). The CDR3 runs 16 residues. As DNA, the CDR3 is TGTGCCAGCAGCCAAGGACACATGCTCATCTCCTACGAGCAGTACTTC. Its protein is CASSQGHMLISYEQYF.

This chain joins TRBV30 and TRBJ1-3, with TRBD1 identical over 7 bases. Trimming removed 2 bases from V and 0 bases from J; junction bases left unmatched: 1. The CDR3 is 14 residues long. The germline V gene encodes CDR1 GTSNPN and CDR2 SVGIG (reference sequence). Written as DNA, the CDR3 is TGTGCCTGGAGTCGGGACAGCTCTGGAAACACCATATATTTT. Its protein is CAWSRDSSGNTIYF.

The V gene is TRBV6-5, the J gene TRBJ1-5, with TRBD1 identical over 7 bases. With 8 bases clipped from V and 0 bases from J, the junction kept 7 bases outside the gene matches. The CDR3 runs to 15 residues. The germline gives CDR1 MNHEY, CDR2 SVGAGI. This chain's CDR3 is CASEQQGTSNQPQHF. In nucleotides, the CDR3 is TGTGCCAGCGAACAACAGGGGACTAGCAATCAGCCCCAGCATTTT.

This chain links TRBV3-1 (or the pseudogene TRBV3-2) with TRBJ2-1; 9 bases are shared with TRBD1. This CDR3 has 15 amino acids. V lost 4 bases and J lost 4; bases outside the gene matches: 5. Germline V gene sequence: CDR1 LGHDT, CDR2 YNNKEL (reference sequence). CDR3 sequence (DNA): TGTGCCAGCAGCCCCGACAGGGGGGGTTACAATGAGCAGTTCTTC. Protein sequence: CASSPDRGGYNEQFF.

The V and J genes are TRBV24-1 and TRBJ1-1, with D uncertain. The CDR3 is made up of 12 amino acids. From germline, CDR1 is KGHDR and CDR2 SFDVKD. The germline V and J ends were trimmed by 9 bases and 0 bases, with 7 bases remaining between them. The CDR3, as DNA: TGTGCCACCCCAGGCTTGAACACTGAAGCTTTCTTT. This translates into CATPGLNTEAFF.

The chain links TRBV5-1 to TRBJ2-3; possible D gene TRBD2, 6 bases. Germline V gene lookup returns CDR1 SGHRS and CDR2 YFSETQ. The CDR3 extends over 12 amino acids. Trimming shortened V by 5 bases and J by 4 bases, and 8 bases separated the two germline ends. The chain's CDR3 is CASRGRPDTQYF. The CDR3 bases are TGCGCCAGCAGGGGGAGGCCAGATACGCAGTATTTT.

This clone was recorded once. CDR3 sequence (DNA): TGTGCCAGCAGCCCCATGGGACTAGCGGGCACCGGGGAGCTGTTTTTT. Translation gives CASSPMGLAGTGELFF. V is TRBV5-4 and J is TRBJ2-2; 12 positions agree with TRBD2. V lost 4 bases, J lost 4 bases, and 5 bases stayed unmatched. This CDR3 is built from 16 residues. CDR1 and CDR2 from the germline V gene are SGHNT and YYREEE (reference sequence).

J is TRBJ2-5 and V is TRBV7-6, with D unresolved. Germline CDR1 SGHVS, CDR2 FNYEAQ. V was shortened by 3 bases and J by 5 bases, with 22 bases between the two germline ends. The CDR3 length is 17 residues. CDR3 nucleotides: TGTGCCAGCAGCTTGTATGGATCTACGAGCTCCGGGGAGACCCAGTACTTC. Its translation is CASSLYGSTSSGETQYF.

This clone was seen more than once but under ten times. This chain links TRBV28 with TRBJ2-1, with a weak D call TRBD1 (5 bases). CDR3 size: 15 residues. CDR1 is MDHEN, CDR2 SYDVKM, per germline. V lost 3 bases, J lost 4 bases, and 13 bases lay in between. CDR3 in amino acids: CASSLGQNLYNEQFF. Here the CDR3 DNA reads TGTGCCAGCAGTTTGGGGCAGAACCTTTACAATGAGCAGTTCTTC. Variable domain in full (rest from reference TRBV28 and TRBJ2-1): DVKVTQSSRYLVKRTGEKVFLECVQDMDHENMFWYRQDPGLGLRLIYFSYDVKMKEKGDIPEGYSVSREKKERFSLILESASTNQTSMYLCASSLGQNLYNEQFFGPGTRLTVL.

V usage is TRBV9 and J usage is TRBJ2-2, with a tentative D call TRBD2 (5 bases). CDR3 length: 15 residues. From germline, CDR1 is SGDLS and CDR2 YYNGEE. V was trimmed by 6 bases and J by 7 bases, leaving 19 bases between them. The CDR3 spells CASNRLALGLGELFF. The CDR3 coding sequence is TGTGCCAGCAATAGGCTAGCTTTAGGTCTCGGGGAGCTGTTTTTT.

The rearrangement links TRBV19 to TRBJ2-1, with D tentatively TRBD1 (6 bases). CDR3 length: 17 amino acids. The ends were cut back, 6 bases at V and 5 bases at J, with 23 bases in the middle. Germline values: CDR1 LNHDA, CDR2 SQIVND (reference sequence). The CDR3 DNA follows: TGTGCCAGTAGAGAGGGTTGGGGGACAATCCCTAACAATGAGCAGTTCTTC. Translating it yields CASREGWGTIPNNEQFF.

CDR3 residues: CASSLEGNGGHEQYV. CDR3 nucleotide sequence: TGTGCCAGCAGCTTAGAGGGGAATGGAGGGCACGAGCAGTACGTC. The chain is built from TRBV7-8 and TRBJ2-7; D may be TRBD2 (6 bases). Trimming shortened V by 1 base and J by 5 bases, and 15 bases separated the two germline ends. The CDR3 totals 15 residues. CDR1 and CDR2 (germline): SGHVS, FQNEAQ.

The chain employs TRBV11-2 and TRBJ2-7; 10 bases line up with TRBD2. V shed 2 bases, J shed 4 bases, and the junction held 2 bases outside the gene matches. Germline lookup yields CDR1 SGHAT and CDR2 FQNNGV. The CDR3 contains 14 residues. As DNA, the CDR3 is TGTGCCAGCAGCTTAACTAGCGGGGTATACGAGCAGTACGTC. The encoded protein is CASSLTSGVYEQYV.

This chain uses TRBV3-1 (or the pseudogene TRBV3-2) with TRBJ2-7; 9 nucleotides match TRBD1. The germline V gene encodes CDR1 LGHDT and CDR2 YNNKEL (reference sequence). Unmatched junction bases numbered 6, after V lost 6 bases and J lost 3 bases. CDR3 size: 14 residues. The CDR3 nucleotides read TGTGCCAGCAGGCGACAGGGGGTGGGCTACGAGCAGTACTTC. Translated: CASRRQGVGYEQYF.

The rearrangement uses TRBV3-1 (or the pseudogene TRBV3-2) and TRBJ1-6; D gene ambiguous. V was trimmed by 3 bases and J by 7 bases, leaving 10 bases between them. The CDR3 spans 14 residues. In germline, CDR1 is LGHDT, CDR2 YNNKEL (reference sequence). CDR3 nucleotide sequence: TGTGCCAGCAGCCAGCAGACTTTCAATTCACCCCTCCACTTT. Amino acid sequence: CASSQQTFNSPLHF.

This CDR3 reads CASSRDRAGNTIYF. The CDR3 DNA reads TGTGCCAGCAGCAGGGACAGGGCTGGAAACACCATATATTTT. V usage is TRBV21-1 and J usage is TRBJ1-3; the table's TRBD1 call for D was not verified on the DNA. TRBV21-1 is labeled a pseudogene. This CDR3 is 14 amino acids long.

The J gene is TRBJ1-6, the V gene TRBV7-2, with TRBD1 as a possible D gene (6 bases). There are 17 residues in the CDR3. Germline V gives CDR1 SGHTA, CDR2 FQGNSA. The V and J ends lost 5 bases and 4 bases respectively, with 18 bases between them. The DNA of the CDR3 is TGTGCCAGCAGCAAGGGTGGGGGCAGGGGTTATAATTCACCCCTCCACTTT. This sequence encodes CASSKGGGRGYNSPLHF.

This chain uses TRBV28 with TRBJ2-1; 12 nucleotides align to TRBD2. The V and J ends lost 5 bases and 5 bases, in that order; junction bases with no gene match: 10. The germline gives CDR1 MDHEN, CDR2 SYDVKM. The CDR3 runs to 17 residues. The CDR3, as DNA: TGTGCCAGCAGTACCTCCAGACTAGCGGGAGTCCACAATGAGCAGTTCTTC. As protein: CASSTSRLAGVHNEQFF.

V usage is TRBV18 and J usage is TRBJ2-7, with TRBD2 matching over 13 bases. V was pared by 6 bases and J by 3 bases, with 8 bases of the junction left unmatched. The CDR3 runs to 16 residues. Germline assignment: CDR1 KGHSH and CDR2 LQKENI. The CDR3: CASSQLAGGAGYEQYF. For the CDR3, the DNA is TGTGCCAGCTCGCAACTAGCGGGAGGGGCCGGCTACGAGCAGTACTTC. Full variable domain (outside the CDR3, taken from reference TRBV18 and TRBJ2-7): NAGVMQNPRHLVRRRGQEARLRCSPMKGHSHVYWYRQLPEEGLKFMVYLQKENIIDESGMPKERFSAEFPKEGPSILRIQQVVRGDSAAYFCASSQLAGGAGYEQYFGPGTRLTVT.